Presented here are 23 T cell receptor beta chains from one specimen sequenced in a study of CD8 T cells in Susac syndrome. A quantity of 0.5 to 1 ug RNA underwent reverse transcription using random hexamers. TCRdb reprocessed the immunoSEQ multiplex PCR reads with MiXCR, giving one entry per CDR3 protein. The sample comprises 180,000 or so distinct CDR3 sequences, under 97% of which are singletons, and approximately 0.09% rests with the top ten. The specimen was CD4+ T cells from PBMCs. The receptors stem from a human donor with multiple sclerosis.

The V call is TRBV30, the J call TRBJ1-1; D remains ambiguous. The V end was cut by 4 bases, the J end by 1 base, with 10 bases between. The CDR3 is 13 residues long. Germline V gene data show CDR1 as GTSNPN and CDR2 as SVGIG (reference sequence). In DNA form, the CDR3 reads TGTGCCTGGACCGGTATCGGGAACACTGAAGCTTTCTTT. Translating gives CAWTGIGNTEAFF.

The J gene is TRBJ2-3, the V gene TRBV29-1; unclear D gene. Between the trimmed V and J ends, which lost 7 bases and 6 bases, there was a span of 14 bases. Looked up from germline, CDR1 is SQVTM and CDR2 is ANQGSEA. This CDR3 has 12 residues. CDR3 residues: CSARPSQDTQYF. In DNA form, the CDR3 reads TGCAGCGCCCGCCCCTCCCAGGATACGCAGTATTTT.

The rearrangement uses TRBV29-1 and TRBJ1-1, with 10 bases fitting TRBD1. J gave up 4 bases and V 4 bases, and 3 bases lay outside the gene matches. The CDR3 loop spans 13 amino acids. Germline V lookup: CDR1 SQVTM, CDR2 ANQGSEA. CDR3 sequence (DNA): TGCAGCGTTGTGGGACAGGGGCGCACTGAAGCTTTCTTT. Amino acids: CSVVGQGRTEAFF.

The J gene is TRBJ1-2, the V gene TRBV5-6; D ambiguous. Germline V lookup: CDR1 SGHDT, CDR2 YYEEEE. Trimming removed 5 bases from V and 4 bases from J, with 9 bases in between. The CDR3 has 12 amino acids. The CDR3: CASSRDGYGYTF. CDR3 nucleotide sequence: TGTGCCAGCAGTCGTGACGGCTATGGCTACACCTTC. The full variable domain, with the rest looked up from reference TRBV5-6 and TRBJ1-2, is DAGVTQSPTHLIKTRGQQVTLRCSPKSGHDTVSWYQQALGQGPQFIFQYYEEEERQRGNFPDRFSGHQFPNYSSELNVNALLLGDSALYLCASSRDGYGYTFGSGTRLTVV.

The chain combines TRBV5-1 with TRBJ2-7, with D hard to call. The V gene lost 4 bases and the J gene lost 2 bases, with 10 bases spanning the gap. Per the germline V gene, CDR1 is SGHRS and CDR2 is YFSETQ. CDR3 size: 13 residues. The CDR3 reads CASSLTRTYEQYF. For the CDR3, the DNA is TGCGCCAGCAGCCTCACGCGTACCTACGAGCAGTACTTC.

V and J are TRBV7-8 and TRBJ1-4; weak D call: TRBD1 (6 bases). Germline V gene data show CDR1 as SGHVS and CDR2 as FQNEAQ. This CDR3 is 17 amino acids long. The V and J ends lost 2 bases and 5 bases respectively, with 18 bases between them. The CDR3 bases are TGTGCCAGCAGCTTATTCCGGGGACAACGGGGGAATGAAAAACTGTTTTTT. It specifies CASSLFRGQRGNEKLFF.

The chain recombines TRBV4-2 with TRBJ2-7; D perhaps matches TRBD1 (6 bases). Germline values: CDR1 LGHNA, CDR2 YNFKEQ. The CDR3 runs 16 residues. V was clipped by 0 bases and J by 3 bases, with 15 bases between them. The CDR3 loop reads CASSQDPPQGNYEQYF. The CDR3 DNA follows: TGTGCCAGCAGCCAAGATCCCCCACAGGGTAACTACGAGCAGTACTTC.

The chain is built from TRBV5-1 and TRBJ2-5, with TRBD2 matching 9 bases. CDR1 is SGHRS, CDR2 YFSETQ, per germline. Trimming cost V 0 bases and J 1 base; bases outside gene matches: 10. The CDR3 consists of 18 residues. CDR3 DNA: TGCGCCAGCAGCTTGGGGCTATGGACTAGCGTCTTCCAAGAGACCCAGTACTTC. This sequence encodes CASSLGLWTSVFQETQYF.

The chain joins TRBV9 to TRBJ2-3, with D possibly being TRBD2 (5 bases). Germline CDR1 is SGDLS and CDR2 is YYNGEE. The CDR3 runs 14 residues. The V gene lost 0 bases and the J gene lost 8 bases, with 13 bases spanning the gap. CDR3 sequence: CASSVAGSAATQYF. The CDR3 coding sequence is TGTGCCAGCAGCGTAGCGGGTAGCGCGGCTACGCAGTATTTT.

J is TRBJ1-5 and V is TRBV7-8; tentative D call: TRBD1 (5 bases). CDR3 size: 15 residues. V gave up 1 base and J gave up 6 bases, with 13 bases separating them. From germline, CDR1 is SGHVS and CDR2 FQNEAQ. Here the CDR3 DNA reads TGTGCCAGCAGCTTAGTGCCAGGGTTTATTCAGCCCCAGCATTTT. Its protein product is CASSLVPGFIQPQHF.

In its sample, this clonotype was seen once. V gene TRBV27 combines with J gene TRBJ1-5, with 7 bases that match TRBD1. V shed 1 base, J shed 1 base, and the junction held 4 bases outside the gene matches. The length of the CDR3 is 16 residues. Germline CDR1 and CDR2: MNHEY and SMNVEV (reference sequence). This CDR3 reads CASSLYRGNSNQPQHF. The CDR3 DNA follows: TGTGCCAGCAGTTTATACAGGGGAAACAGCAATCAGCCCCAGCATTTT.

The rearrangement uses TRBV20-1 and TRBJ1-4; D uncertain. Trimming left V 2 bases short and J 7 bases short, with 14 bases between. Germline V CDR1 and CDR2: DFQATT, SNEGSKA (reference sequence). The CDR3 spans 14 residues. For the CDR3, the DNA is TGCAGTGCTAGAATCCCCTCACATGGTGAAAAACTGTTTTTT. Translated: CSARIPSHGEKLFF.

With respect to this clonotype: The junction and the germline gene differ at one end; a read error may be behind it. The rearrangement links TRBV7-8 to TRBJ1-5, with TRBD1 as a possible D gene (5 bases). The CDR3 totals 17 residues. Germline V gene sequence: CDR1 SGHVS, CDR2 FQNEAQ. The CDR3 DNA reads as TGTGCCAGCAGCTTCCTCTCACGGGGCTCGGGCAACCAGCCCCAGCATTTT. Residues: CASSFLSRGSGNQPQHF. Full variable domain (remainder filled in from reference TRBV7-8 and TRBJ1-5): GAGVSQSPRYKVAKRGQDVALRCDPISGHVSLFWYQQALGQGPEFLTYFQNEAQLDKSGLPSDRFFAERPEGSVSTLKIQRTQQEDSAVYLCASSFLSRGSGNQPQHFGDGTRLSIL.

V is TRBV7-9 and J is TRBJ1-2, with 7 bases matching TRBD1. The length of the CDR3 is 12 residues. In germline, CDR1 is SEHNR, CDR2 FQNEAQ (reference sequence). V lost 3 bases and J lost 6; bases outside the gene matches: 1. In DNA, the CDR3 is TGTGCCAGCAGCTTCGACAGGGATGGCTACACCTTC. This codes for CASSFDRDGYTF.

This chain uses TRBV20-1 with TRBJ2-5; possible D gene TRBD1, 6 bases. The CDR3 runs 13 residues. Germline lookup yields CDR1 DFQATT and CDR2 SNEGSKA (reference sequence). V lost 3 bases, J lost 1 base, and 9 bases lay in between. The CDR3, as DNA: TGCAGTGCTAGTAGACAGGTCCAAGAGACCCAGTACTTC. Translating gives CSASRQVQETQYF.

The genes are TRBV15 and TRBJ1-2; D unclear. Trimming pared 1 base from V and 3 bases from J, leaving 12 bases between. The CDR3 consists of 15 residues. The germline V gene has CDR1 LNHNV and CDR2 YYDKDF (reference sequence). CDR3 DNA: TGTGCCACCAGCAGAGGAACAGCCTTCGACTATGGCTACACCTTC. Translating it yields CATSRGTAFDYGYTF.

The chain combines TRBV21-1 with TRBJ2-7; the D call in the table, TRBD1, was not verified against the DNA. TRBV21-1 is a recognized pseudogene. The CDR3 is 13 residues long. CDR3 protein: CASCKGRYYEQYF. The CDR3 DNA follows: TGTGCCAGCTGCAAGGGACGGTACTACGAGCAGTACTTC.

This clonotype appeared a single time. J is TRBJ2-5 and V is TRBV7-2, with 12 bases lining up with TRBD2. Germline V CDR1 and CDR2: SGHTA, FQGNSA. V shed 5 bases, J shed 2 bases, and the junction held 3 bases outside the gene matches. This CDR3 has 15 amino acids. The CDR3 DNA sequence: TGTGCCAGCAGCCAAGGGACTAGCGGGCAAGAGACCCAGTACTTC. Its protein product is CASSQGTSGQETQYF.

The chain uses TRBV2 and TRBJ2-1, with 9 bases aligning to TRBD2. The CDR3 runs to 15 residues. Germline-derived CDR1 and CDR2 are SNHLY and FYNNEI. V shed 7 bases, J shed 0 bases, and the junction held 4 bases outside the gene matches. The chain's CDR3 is CASTISGSSYNEQFF. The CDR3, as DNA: TGTGCCAGCACCATTAGCGGGAGCTCCTACAATGAGCAGTTCTTC.

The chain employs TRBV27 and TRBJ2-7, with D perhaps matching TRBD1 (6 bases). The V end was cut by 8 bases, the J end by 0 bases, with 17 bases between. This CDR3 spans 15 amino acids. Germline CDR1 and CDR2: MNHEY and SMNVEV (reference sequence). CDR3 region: CASSGRGDSSYEQYF. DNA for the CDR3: TGTGCCAGCTCGGGCAGGGGAGACAGCTCCTACGAGCAGTACTTC.

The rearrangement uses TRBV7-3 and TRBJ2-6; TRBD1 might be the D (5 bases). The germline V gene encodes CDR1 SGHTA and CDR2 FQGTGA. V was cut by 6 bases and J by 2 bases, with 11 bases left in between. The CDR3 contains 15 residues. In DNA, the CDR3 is TGTGCCAGCAGTAATAGGGGAACTGGGGCCAACGTCCTGACTTTC. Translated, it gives CASSNRGTGANVLTF.

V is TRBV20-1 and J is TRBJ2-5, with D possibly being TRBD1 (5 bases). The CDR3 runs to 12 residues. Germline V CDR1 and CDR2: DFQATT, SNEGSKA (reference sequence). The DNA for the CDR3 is TGCAGCGCGGCTATCAGGGAAGAGACCCAGTACTTC. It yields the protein CSAAIREETQYF.

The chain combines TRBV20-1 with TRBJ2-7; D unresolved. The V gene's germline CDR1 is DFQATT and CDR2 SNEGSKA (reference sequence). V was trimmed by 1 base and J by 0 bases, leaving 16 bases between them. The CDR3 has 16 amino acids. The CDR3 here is CSARASLVVLSYEQYF. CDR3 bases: TGCAGTGCTAGAGCCAGCCTGGTAGTCCTCTCCTACGAGCAGTACTTC.